The 26 T cell receptor beta chains below all came from one sample that was sequenced in a study of blood T cell repertoires in COVID-19. Data came from immunoSEQ multiplex PCR; TCRdb stores just in-frame clones and leaves some out. The sample holds about 99,000 clones, over 85% seen once. Sample: peripheral blood. The receptors stem from a woman older than 75 in a cohort sampled during active COVID-19.

The chain combines TRBV6-6 with TRBJ2-3, with 12 bases fitting TRBD2. Germline CDR1 and CDR2: MNHNY and SVGAGI (reference sequence). Trimming took 6 bases from V and 2 from J; bases not matched to a gene: 6. The CDR3 extends over 16 amino acids. CDR3 loop: CASSPRTSGVTDTQYF. CDR3 coding DNA: TGTGCCAGCAGCCCCAGGACTAGCGGGGTCACAGATACGCAGTATTTT.

V gene TRBV7-3 combines with J gene TRBJ2-1; 14 bases line up with TRBD2. CDR1 is SGHTA and CDR2 is FQGTGA in the germline V gene. The CDR3 extends over 20 amino acids. With V trimmed by 2 bases and J by 6 bases, 15 bases remained unmatched. CDR3: CASSLLPGLAGVQVTNEQFF. CDR3 coding DNA: TGTGCCAGCAGCTTATTGCCGGGACTAGCGGGGGTTCAGGTTACCAATGAGCAGTTCTTC.

The DNA of the CDR3 is TGTGCCACCAGTGATTTTACCCATAGCACTGAAGCTTTCTTT. Its protein is CATSDFTHSTEAFF. The V call is TRBV24-1, the J call TRBJ1-1; no clear D gene. CDR1 and CDR2 (germline): KGHDR, SFDVKD. The V end was cut by 1 base, the J end by 4 bases, with 9 bases between. The CDR3 is 14 residues long.

This clone was counted at least ten times. The V gene is TRBV5-5, the J gene TRBJ1-6; tentative D call: TRBD1 (6 bases). Between the trimmed V and J ends, which lost 4 bases and 9 bases, there was a span of 14 bases. The V gene's germline CDR1 is SGHKS and CDR2 YYEKEE (reference sequence). The CDR3 consists of 14 residues. The CDR3 DNA reads TGTGCCAGCAGCCAGGACAGCCCGATTTCACCCCTCCACTTT. Translated: CASSQDSPISPLHF.

The chain carries TRBV5-8 and TRBJ2-5, with 14 bases that match TRBD2. The CDR3 consists of 16 residues. Germline trimming cut 4 bases from V and 2 bases from J; bases unmatched to any gene: 4. CDR1 and CDR2 from the germline V gene are SGHTS and YDEGEE. For the CDR3, the DNA is TGTGCCAGCAGCCAGGGACTAGCGGGGGTTCAAGAGACCCAGTACTTC. It encodes CASSQGLAGVQETQYF.

The CDR3 region has the DNA TGTGCCAGCAGCAGGCTGGCAGGTCAAGAGACCCAGTACTTC. Protein sequence: CASSRLAGQETQYF. The rearrangement links TRBV7-9 to TRBJ2-5; D remains unclear. The germline gives CDR1 SEHNR, CDR2 FQNEAQ (reference sequence). The length of the CDR3 is 14 residues. V gave up 5 bases and J gave up 2 bases, with 12 bases separating them.

This rearrangement joins TRBV5-1 to TRBJ2-2; no clear D gene. V lost 4 bases to trimming and J lost 3 bases, with 7 bases between them. The germline gives CDR1 SGHRS, CDR2 YFSETQ. The CDR3 consists of 13 residues. CDR3 in DNA: TGCGCCAGCAGCCCTGCAGACACCGGGGAGCTGTTTTTT. This encodes CASSPADTGELFF.

J is TRBJ1-1 and V is TRBV10-3; tentatively, D is TRBD1 (5 bases). V lost 4 bases, J lost 6 bases, and 12 bases lay in between. This CDR3 spans 13 amino acids. Germline CDR1 is ENHRY and CDR2 is SYGVKD. Here the CDR3 reads CAISVGQGAEAFF. CDR3 in DNA: TGTGCCATCAGTGTGGGGCAGGGCGCTGAAGCTTTCTTT.

The chain carries TRBV27 and TRBJ2-3; D gene ambiguous. Germline lookup yields CDR1 MNHEY and CDR2 SMNVEV (reference sequence). This CDR3 has 15 amino acids. V was cut by 2 bases and J by 0 bases, with 9 bases left in between. CDR3 amino acids: CASSLLLTSTDTQYF. In DNA form, the CDR3 reads TGTGCCAGCAGTTTACTTCTCACTAGCACAGATACGCAGTATTTT.

The genes are TRBV25-1 and TRBJ2-7, with 7 bases that match TRBD1. CDR3 length equals 14 residues. The ends lost 2 bases at V and 8 bases at J; junction bases unmatched: 9. The germline V gene encodes CDR1 MGHDK and CDR2 SYGVNS. In DNA form, the CDR3 reads TGTGCCAGCAGTGAAACAGGGGTTTTTGTTCAGCAGTACTTC. Amino acids: CASSETGVFVQQYF.

V gene TRBV18 combines with J gene TRBJ2-5; TRBD1 matches 7 bases. Trimming at V came to 6 bases and at J to 0 bases, leaving 4 bases not matched to a gene. Germline CDR1 and CDR2: KGHSH and LQKENI. This CDR3 region has 14 residues. CDR3 region: CASSQTGNQETQYF. The CDR3 region has the DNA TGTGCCAGCTCGCAGACAGGGAACCAAGAGACCCAGTACTTC.

CDR3: CSVGSSVDTQYF. The CDR3 DNA reads TGCAGCGTTGGTAGCTCGGTAGATACGCAGTATTTT. This sequence joins TRBV29-1 and TRBJ2-3; D is unresolved. The CDR3 consists of 12 residues. The germline CDR1 and CDR2 sequences are SQVTM and ANQGSEA. The ends were cut back, 4 bases at V and 5 bases at J, with 10 bases in the middle.

The rearrangement joins TRBV6-2 or TRBV6-3 to TRBJ2-1; 9 bases are a match to TRBD1. The trim removed 5 bases at V and 5 bases at J, leaving 19 bases unmatched. The germline V gene has CDR1 MNHEY and CDR2 SVGEGT. The CDR3 runs 19 residues. The CDR3 loop reads CASSRVPGTGRGGHNEQFF. The CDR3, as DNA: TGTGCCAGCAGTCGTGTCCCCGGGACAGGGAGAGGGGGTCACAATGAGCAGTTCTTC.

The chain combines TRBV12-5 with TRBJ2-5, with D perhaps TRBD1 (5 bases). Deletions cut 1 base from V and 7 bases from J, with 7 bases between. The germline CDR1 and CDR2 sequences are LGHNT and FRNRAP. This CDR3 contains 12 residues. The CDR3 spells CASGLDQGTQYF. In DNA form, the CDR3 reads TGTGCTAGTGGTTTGGACCAGGGGACCCAGTACTTC.

This sequence joins TRBV18 and TRBJ2-1, with TRBD1 matching 10 bases. Germline trimming cut 3 bases from V and 9 bases from J; bases unmatched to any gene: 5. This CDR3 is 14 amino acids long. Germline CDR1 is KGHSH and CDR2 is LQKENI. The CDR3 protein is CASSPGDRGVEQFF. The CDR3 DNA reads as TGTGCCAGCTCACCCGGGGACAGGGGAGTTGAGCAGTTCTTC.

V gene TRBV7-9 combines with J gene TRBJ2-1; D remains unclear. Trimming left V 3 bases short and J 3 bases short, with 3 bases between. Germline V gives CDR1 SEHNR, CDR2 FQNEAQ (reference sequence). The CDR3 spans 12 residues. In nucleotides, the CDR3 is TGTGCCAGCAGCTTCTACTACAATGAGCAGTTCTTC. Its translation: CASSFYYNEQFF.

This clone was recorded only once. The chain links TRBV9 to TRBJ2-1; TRBD1 might be the D (5 bases). The CDR3 has 17 amino acids. V lost 3 bases and J lost 0, with 16 bases in between. Per germline, CDR1 SGDLS and CDR2 YYNGEE. The CDR3 is CASSDPHRQSSYNEQFF. The CDR3 bases are TGTGCCAGCAGCGACCCCCATCGACAGAGCTCCTACAATGAGCAGTTCTTC.

This sequence joins TRBV24-1 and TRBJ2-3; 9 bases match TRBD2. The CDR3 consists of 13 residues. CDR1 and CDR2 (germline): KGHDR, SFDVKD. The J segment lost 6 bases and the V segment lost 9 bases, leaving 6 bases of the junction unmatched. The CDR3 spells CATCSGSWDTQYF. The DNA of the CDR3 is TGTGCCACCTGTAGCGGGAGTTGGGATACGCAGTATTTT.

This rearrangement joins TRBV27 to TRBJ2-2, with D possibly matching TRBD2 (5 bases). The CDR3 runs 13 residues. Germline loops: CDR1 MNHEY, CDR2 SMNVEV (reference sequence). V was trimmed by 7 bases and J by 3 bases, leaving 9 bases between them. DNA for the CDR3: TGTGCCAGCAATACCGGGGACACCGGGGAGCTGTTTTTT. It codes for CASNTGDTGELFF.

The V call is TRBV5-1, the J call TRBJ2-2; 8 nucleotides line up with TRBD2. Germline loops: CDR1 SGHRS, CDR2 YFSETQ. The CDR3 consists of 16 residues. V was pared by 4 bases and J by 3 bases, with 8 bases of the junction left unmatched. CDR3 sequence reads: CASSPPGTSDTGELFF. The DNA of the CDR3 is TGCGCCAGCAGCCCTCCCGGGACTAGTGACACCGGGGAGCTGTTTTTT.

The V gene is TRBV6-5, the J gene TRBJ2-5; a possible D gene is TRBD2 (6 bases). This CDR3 contains 16 residues. The germline V gene has CDR1 MNHEY and CDR2 SVGAGI. Trimming removed 0 bases at V and 2 bases at J, with 13 bases between. The CDR3 protein is CASSYSNSGRQETQYF. DNA for the CDR3: TGTGCCAGCAGTTACTCGAACTCAGGGAGGCAAGAGACCCAGTACTTC.

The chain has TRBV30 and TRBJ2-3; the match to TRBD2 covers 13 bases. Germline CDR1 and CDR2: GTSNPN and SVGIG (reference sequence). Germline trimming cut 8 bases from V and 6 bases from J; bases unmatched to any gene: 5. The CDR3 totals 13 residues. CDR3 bases: TGTGCCCGGACTAGCGGGGGTGGGGATACGCAGTATTTT. Residues: CARTSGGGDTQYF.

This rearrangement joins TRBV28 to TRBJ2-1; possibly TRBD2 for D (5 bases). The V gene's germline CDR1 is MDHEN and CDR2 SYDVKM. V dropped 5 bases and J dropped 12 bases, with 11 bases sitting between them. The CDR3 spans 11 residues. DNA for the CDR3: TGTGCCAGCAGTCCTCTCGAGGGGCAGTTCTTC. Its translation is CASSPLEGQFF. Together with reference TRBV28 and TRBJ2-1, the CDR3 gives the full variable domain: DVKVTQSSRYLVKRTGEKVFLECVQDMDHENMFWYRQDPGLGLRLIYFSYDVKMKEKGDIPEGYSVSREKKERFSLILESASTNQTSMYLCASSPLEGQFFGPGTRLTVL.

The chain carries TRBV21-1 and TRBJ2-7; the D call of TRBD1 is as the table states it, not checked on the DNA. TRBV21-1 is classified as a pseudogene. This CDR3 contains 12 residues. Written as DNA, the CDR3 is TGTGCCAGCACCTCAAGACAATCATGGCAGTACTTC. The encoded protein is CASTSRQSWQYF.

This clone has more than one count but fewer than ten. The chain uses TRBV15 and TRBJ1-6, with a tentative D call TRBD1 (6 bases). V lost 3 bases to trimming and J lost 13 bases, with 19 bases between them. In germline, CDR1 is LNHNV, CDR2 YYDKDF (reference sequence). The CDR3 is 15 amino acids. Here the CDR3 DNA reads TGTGCCACCAGCAGTACCGGGACATCAACCGTCCCCCTCCACTTT. It encodes CATSSTGTSTVPLHF.

The CDR3 protein is CASKDSLQNTEAFF. The CDR3 region has the DNA TGTGCCAGCAAAGACAGCCTTCAGAACACTGAAGCTTTCTTT. This chain links TRBV28 with TRBJ1-1; tentative D call: TRBD1 (5 bases). Germline values: CDR1 MDHEN, CDR2 SYDVKM. The length of the CDR3 is 14 residues. V was cut by 7 bases and J by 1 base, with 13 bases left in between.